The rows below give T cell receptor beta chains drawn from one sample of a study of blood T cell repertoires in COVID-19. Generated by immunoSEQ multiplex PCR, the TCRdb table keeps only in-frame clones and is missing some. The sample has over 200,000 clones, 85% to 90% seen once. The specimen sequenced was peripheral blood. The receptors come from a man aged 60-69 years who had recovered from COVID-19. Both conserved end residues are part of each CDR3. Fields, in order: D gene, V gene, J gene, CDR3 DNA, CDR3 protein. D genes are given only for firm matches.

d_call: TRBD1
v_call: TRBV2
j_call: TRBJ2-7
cdr3_nt: TGTGCCAGCAGCAAAACAGGGGGACCGTACGAGCAGTACTTC
cdr3_aa: CASSKTGGPYEQYF

d_call: .
v_call: TRBV6-5
j_call: TRBJ2-2
cdr3_nt: TGTGCCAGCAGACCTCAGATAATCACCGGGGAGCTGTTTTTT
cdr3_aa: CASRPQIITGELFF

d_call: .
v_call: TRBV6-6
j_call: TRBJ1-2
cdr3_nt: TGTGCCAGCAGTTACCCAGGGGCTGCTGGCTACACCTTC
cdr3_aa: CASSYPGAAGYTF

d_call: .
v_call: TRBV7-8
j_call: TRBJ2-1
cdr3_nt: TGTGCCAGCAGCTTAGGCGGGAATTACAATGAGCAGTTCTTC
cdr3_aa: CASSLGGNYNEQFF

d_call: TRBD1
v_call: TRBV24-1
j_call: TRBJ1-2
cdr3_nt: TGTGCCACCAGTGAACGGACAGGGGATGGCTACACCTTC
cdr3_aa: CATSERTGDGYTF

d_call: TRBD1
v_call: TRBV7-9
j_call: TRBJ1-6
cdr3_nt: TGTGCCAGCAGCTTAGGAGGACAGGTTTATAATTCACCCCTCCACTTT
cdr3_aa: CASSLGGQVYNSPLHF

d_call: .
v_call: TRBV6-5
j_call: TRBJ1-1
cdr3_nt: TGTGCCAGCAGTTACTCGATCGGGGTAAACACTGAAGCTTTCTTT
cdr3_aa: CASSYSIGVNTEAFF

d_call: .
v_call: TRBV9
j_call: TRBJ1-1
cdr3_nt: TGTGCCAGCAGCGCCTCAACTCCAGGGACTGAAGCTTTCTTT
cdr3_aa: CASSASTPGTEAFF

d_call: .
v_call: TRBV19
j_call: TRBJ2-1
cdr3_nt: TGTGCCAGTAGTATTTACGGGGGCTCCTACAATGAGCAGTTCTTC
cdr3_aa: CASSIYGGSYNEQFF

d_call: TRBD1
v_call: TRBV7-2
j_call: TRBJ1-2
cdr3_nt: TGTGCCAGCAGCCTAACCCTGACAGGGGGCAATGGCTACACCTTC
cdr3_aa: CASSLTLTGGNGYTF

d_call: .
v_call: TRBV11-2
j_call: TRBJ2-7
cdr3_nt: TGTGCCAGCAGCCAACAAGGGGGGGACCTAGGGCAGTACTTC
cdr3_aa: CASSQQGGDLGQYF

d_call: .
v_call: TRBV10-2
j_call: TRBJ2-5
cdr3_nt: TGCGCCAGCGGGGAAACAGGGAATTTAATTGGGTACCAAGAGACCCAGTACTTC
cdr3_aa: CASGETGNLIGYQETQYF

d_call: TRBD1
v_call: TRBV3-1/TRBV3-2
j_call: TRBJ1-1
cdr3_nt: TGTGCCAGCAGCCACTACAGGGGGGTGAACACTGAAGCTTTCTTT
cdr3_aa: CASSHYRGVNTEAFF

d_call: TRBD1
v_call: TRBV2
j_call: TRBJ1-1
cdr3_nt: TGTGCCAGCAGTGAAACGGGACAGGGGAACACTGAAGCTTTCTTT
cdr3_aa: CASSETGQGNTEAFF

d_call: TRBD1
v_call: TRBV2
j_call: TRBJ1-6
cdr3_nt: TGTGCCAGCAGACGGGGACAGGAGCCACATTCACCCCTCCACTTT
cdr3_aa: CASRRGQEPHSPLHF

d_call: .
v_call: TRBV28
j_call: TRBJ1-5
cdr3_nt: TGTGCTACAACGCGGGGGCTCGGCAGTCAGCCCCAGCATTTT
cdr3_aa: CATTRGLGSQPQHF

d_call: .
v_call: TRBV4-3
j_call: TRBJ2-1
cdr3_nt: TGCGCCAGCAGCCAAGATACGGCGGGGAGGCGATTCTTC
cdr3_aa: CASSQDTAGRRFF

d_call: .
v_call: TRBV4-2
j_call: TRBJ1-6
cdr3_nt: TGTGCCAGCAGCCAACCCGAAGGGGGTGGGAATTCACCCCTCCACTTT
cdr3_aa: CASSQPEGGGNSPLHF

d_call: .
v_call: TRBV19
j_call: TRBJ2-2
cdr3_nt: TGTGCCAGTAGTATAGACGCGACTAGAAACGGGGAGCTGTTTTTT
cdr3_aa: CASSIDATRNGELFF

d_call: TRBD1
v_call: TRBV19
j_call: TRBJ1-5
cdr3_nt: TGTGCCAGTAGTCTCCGTCAGGGGGCGAATCAGCCCCAGCATTTT
cdr3_aa: CASSLRQGANQPQHF

d_call: .
v_call: TRBV27
j_call: TRBJ2-3
cdr3_nt: TGTGCCAGCAGGCCAGGGTCAGATACGCAGTATTTT
cdr3_aa: CASRPGSDTQYF